Shown below are 10 T cell receptor beta chains from a single sample sequenced in a study of metastatic and nonmetastatic thyroid tumors. TCRdb re-analyzed the PCR reads using MiXCR. This sample has tens of thousands of clones, with about 26% found just once. No patient received treatment before thyroid surgery. Source material: blood. The receptor source for this set is a male donor with papillary thyroid cancer or a benign thyroid nodule (not recorded which). Some clones in this sample may be carry-over from other donors' samples.

The table lists this clone with many counts. J is TRBJ2-5 and V is TRBV2; TRBD1 is a possible D gene (6 bases). The V end lost 6 bases, the J end lost 1 base, and 15 bases lay between the germline ends. Germline CDR1 reads SNHLY; CDR2 reads FYNNEI. This CDR3 spans 15 amino acids. The CDR3 region has the DNA TGTGCCAGCAGAGGTCAGGGGTTTTCCCAAGAGACCCAGTACTTC. This gives the protein CASRGQGFSQETQYF. The full variable domain, completed using reference TRBV2 and TRBJ2-5, is EPEVTQTPSHQVTQMGQEVILRCVPISNHLYFYWYRQILGQKVEFLVSFYNNEISEKSEIFDDQFSVERPDGSNFTLKIRSTKLEDSAMYFCASRGQGFSQETQYFGPGTRLLVL.

The chain recombines TRBV30 with TRBJ2-7, with TRBD1 identical over 9 bases. The germline CDR1 and CDR2 sequences are GTSNPN and SVGIG (reference sequence). The CDR3 has 14 residues. Trimming removed 2 bases from V and 2 bases from J; junction bases left unmatched: 4. CDR3 protein: CAWSTGTGTYEQYF. The CDR3 coding sequence is TGTGCCTGGAGTACCGGGACAGGGACCTACGAGCAGTACTTC.

This clone has more than one count but fewer than ten. This chain joins TRBV25-1 and TRBJ1-1, with unresolved D. This CDR3 is 11 amino acids long. V gave up 8 bases and J gave up 5 bases, with 9 bases separating them. Germline-derived CDR1 and CDR2 are MGHDK and SYGVNS. The CDR3 coding sequence is TGTGCCAGCCTCTTCGGGACTGAAGCTTTCTTT. It yields the protein CASLFGTEAFF.

The chain links TRBV6-2 or TRBV6-3 to TRBJ2-7; 7 bases align to TRBD2. The CDR3 is made up of 13 amino acids. Germline V CDR1 and CDR2: MNHEY, SVGEGT. V shed 3 bases, J shed 5 bases, and the junction held 4 bases outside the gene matches. The CDR3: CASSYREAHEQYF. The CDR3 DNA is TGTGCCAGCAGTTATCGGGAGGCCCACGAGCAGTACTTC.

This clone has a handful of counts. As DNA, the CDR3 is TGTGCCAGCAGTGGGGGACAGGGATATAATTCACCCCTCCACTTT. This gives the protein CASSGGQGYNSPLHF. The chain couples TRBV6-1 to TRBJ1-6; 9 nucleotides agree with TRBD1. Germline CDR1 reads MNHNS; CDR2 reads SASEGT. The V gene end was trimmed by 4 bases and the J gene end by 4 bases; junction bases not matched to a gene: 2. The CDR3 runs to 15 residues.

The rearrangement joins TRBV2 to TRBJ2-5; 12 bases line up with TRBD2. CDR1 and CDR2 (germline): SNHLY, FYNNEI. The V segment lost 7 bases and the J segment 2 bases; nucleotides outside the gene matches: 8. The CDR3 has 16 residues. As DNA, the CDR3 is TGTGCCAGCATTTCTCGACTAGCGGGAGATCAAGAGACCCAGTACTTC. Amino acids: CASISRLAGDQETQYF.

The chain joins TRBV3-1 to TRBJ2-5; TRBD2 agrees at 8 bases. Germline V CDR1 and CDR2: LGHDT, YNNKEL (reference sequence). The CDR3 consists of 17 residues. Germline trimming cut 1 base from V and 4 bases from J; bases unmatched to any gene: 11. CDR3 region: CASSQVMAGGLGETQYF. The DNA for the CDR3 is TGTGCCAGCAGCCAAGTGATGGCGGGAGGTTTGGGAGAGACCCAGTACTTC.

The chain joins TRBV7-8 to TRBJ2-7, with D maybe TRBD1 (6 bases). The ends were cut back, 5 bases at V and 4 bases at J, with 18 bases in the middle. The CDR3 extends over 15 amino acids. Germline V CDR1 and CDR2: SGHVS, FQNEAQ. Written as DNA, the CDR3 is TGTGCCAGCAGCCAAGCATTCGGGACATATTACGAGCAGTACTTC. It encodes CASSQAFGTYYEQYF. The variable domain in full, completed from reference TRBV7-8 and TRBJ2-7, reads GAGVSQSPRYKVAKRGQDVALRCDPISGHVSLFWYQQALGQGPEFLTYFQNEAQLDKSGLPSDRFFAERPEGSVSTLKIQRTQQEDSAVYLCASSQAFGTYYEQYFGPGTRLTVT.

In this sample, this clone is medium-sized. The chain recombines TRBV11-2 with TRBJ2-5; D gene unclear. From germline, CDR1 is SGHAT and CDR2 FQNNGV. Deletions cut 0 bases from V and 5 bases from J, with 10 bases between. The CDR3 loop spans 14 amino acids. The CDR3 loop reads CASSLDLMGETQYF. The DNA of the CDR3 is TGTGCCAGCAGCTTAGATCTAATGGGGGAGACCCAGTACTTC.

This clone is deemed medium-sized. The rearrangement uses TRBV6-2 or TRBV6-3 and TRBJ2-1, with TRBD2 matching over 8 bases. After removal of 4 bases from V and 7 bases from J, the junction contained 6 bases not matched to a gene. Germline CDR1 and CDR2: MNHEY and SVGEGT. CDR3 size: 14 residues. The CDR3 nucleotides read TGTGCCAGCAGTTTTGAGCGGGAGTTGAATGAGCAGTTCTTC. Translation: CASSFERELNEQFF.